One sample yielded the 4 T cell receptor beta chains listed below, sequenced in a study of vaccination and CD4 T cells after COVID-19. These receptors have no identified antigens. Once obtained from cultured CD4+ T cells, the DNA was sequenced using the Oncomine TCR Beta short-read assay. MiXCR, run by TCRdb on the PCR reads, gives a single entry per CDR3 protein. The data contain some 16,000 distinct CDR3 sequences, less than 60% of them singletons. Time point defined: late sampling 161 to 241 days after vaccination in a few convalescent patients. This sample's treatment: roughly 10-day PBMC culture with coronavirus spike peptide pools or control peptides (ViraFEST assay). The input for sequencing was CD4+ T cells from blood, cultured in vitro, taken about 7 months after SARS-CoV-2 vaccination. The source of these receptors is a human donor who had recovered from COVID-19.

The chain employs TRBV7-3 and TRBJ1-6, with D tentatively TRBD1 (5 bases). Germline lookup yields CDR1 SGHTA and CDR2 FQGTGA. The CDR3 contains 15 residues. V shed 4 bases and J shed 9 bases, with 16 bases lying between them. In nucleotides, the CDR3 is TGTGCCAGCAGCTCTACCGGGGGGGTAGGTTCACCCCTCCACTTT. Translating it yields CASSSTGGVGSPLHF. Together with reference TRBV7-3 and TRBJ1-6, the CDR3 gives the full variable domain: GAGVSQTPSNKVTEKGKYVELRCDPISGHTALYWYRQSLGQGPEFLIYFQGTGAADDSGLPNDRFFAVRPEGSVSTLKIQRTERGDSAVYLCASSSTGGVGSPLHFGNGTRLTVT.

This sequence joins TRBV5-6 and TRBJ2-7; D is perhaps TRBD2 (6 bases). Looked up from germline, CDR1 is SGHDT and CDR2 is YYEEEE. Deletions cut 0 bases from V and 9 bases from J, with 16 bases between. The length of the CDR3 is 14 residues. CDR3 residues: CASSLGEGLRRQYF. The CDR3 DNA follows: TGTGCCAGCAGCTTGGGCGAGGGACTCCGACGGCAGTACTTC. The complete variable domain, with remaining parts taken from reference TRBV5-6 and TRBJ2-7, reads DAGVTQSPTHLIKTRGQQVTLRCSPKSGHDTVSWYQQALGQGPQFIFQYYEEEERQRGNFPDRFSGHQFPNYSSELNVNALLLGDSALYLCASSLGEGLRRQYFGPGTRLTVT.

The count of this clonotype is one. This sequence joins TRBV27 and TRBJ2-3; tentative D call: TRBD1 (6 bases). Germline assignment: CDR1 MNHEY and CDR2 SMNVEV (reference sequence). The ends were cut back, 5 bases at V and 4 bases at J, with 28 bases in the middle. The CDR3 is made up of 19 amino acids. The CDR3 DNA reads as TGTGCCAGCAGTCCCCTGCGCAGGGATGGGACACACGGGGCAGATACGCAGTATTTT. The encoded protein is CASSPLRRDGTHGADTQYF.

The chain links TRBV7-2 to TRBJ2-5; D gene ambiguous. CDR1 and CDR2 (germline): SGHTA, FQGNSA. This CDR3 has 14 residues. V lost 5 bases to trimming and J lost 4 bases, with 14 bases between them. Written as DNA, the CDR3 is TGTGCCAGCAGCCCTGGTGAGTCAGCAGAGACCCAGTACTTC. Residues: CASSPGESAETQYF.